This T cell receptor beta chain was obtained from a study of T cell responses to AZD1222 COVID-19 vaccine. General observations from the study: Females outnumbered males among donors, who were mostly white British; clonal diversity was possibly underestimated.

The V gene's germline CDR1 is SEHNR and CDR2 FQNEAQ (reference sequence). V lost 5 bases and J lost 6, with 13 bases in between. CDR3 length: 13 amino acids. Produced via immunoSEQ multiplex PCR; TCRdb's table is partial and in-frame only. The data show about 160,000 clones, with 70% to 90% seen just once and roughly 4% held by the top ten. For this clone: The antigen remains unidentified.

This sample comprised peripheral blood, obtained 28 days after the second AZD1222 dose. The chain employs TRBV7-9 and TRBJ2-5; D is possibly TRBD2 (6 bases). The TCR comes from an adult who received the AZD1222 COVID-19 vaccine. CDR3 DNA sequence: TGTGCCAGCAGCCGGGACTTAGCGAAGACCCAGTACTTC. This translates into CASSRDLAKTQYF. The full variable domain, in which reference TRBV7-9 and TRBJ2-5 provide the parts outside the CDR3, is DTGVSQNPRHKITKRGQNVTFRCDPISEHNRLYWYRQTLGQGPEFLTYFQNEAQLEKSRLLSDRFSAERPKGSFSTLEIQRTEQGDSAMYLCASSRDLAKTQYFGPGTRLLVL.